The clone carrying this TCR beta chain was counted between two and nine times. Its antigen is as yet unknown. The sample is drawn from a study of cytomegalovirus exposure and HLA in healthy donors. Study conclusions and caveats: Within the data, a cluster of highly shared sequence variants was likely a sequencing artifact.

This CDR3 contains 14 residues. The germline gives CDR1 MNHNS, CDR2 SASEGT. Deletions cut 6 bases from V and 1 base from J, with 12 bases between. The PCR contained 60 Vbeta and 13 Jbeta primers. Sequencing was performed with immunoSEQ multiplex PCR; in TCRdb, only in-frame clones are kept and a portion is missing. This table holds about 150,000 clones, roughly 10% found once. Healthy individuals who donated bone marrow served as the donors. The chain employs TRBV6-1 and TRBJ1-1, with a weak D call TRBD1 (5 bases). Specimen: PBMCs. The sequence was collected from a man aged 45-60 years in good health and CMV-seronegative. This chain's CDR3 is CASSRGTGNTEAFF. The CDR3 nucleotides are TGTGCCAGCAGCCGGGGGACGGGGAACACTGAAGCTTTCTTT.